A selection of T cell receptor beta chains follows, all from one sample in a study of shared clonotypes between healthy human individuals. Some clones are missing from TCRdb's copy, which holds only in-frame ones; the method was immunoSEQ multiplex PCR. This sample yields around 200,000 clones, of which over 80% are seen a single time; approximately 0.07% belongs to the top ten. What was sequenced was naive CD4+ T cells sorted from blood. The source is a woman aged 25 to 39 in good health. Both conserved end residues are part of each CDR3. Each record gives: V gene, J gene, CDR3 protein.

V: TRBV5-1
J: TRBJ1-4
CDR3: CASSSSGTGDEKLFF

V: TRBV28
J: TRBJ2-7
CDR3: CASSRPGGYEQYF

V: TRBV6-1
J: TRBJ2-3
CDR3: CASSDNLSTDTQYF

V: TRBV7-2
J: TRBJ2-7
CDR3: CASSLTGESVYEQYF

V: TRBV29-1
J: TRBJ2-5
CDR3: CSVAFGETQYF

V: TRBV28
J: TRBJ1-1
CDR3: CASSFGAPGTEAFF

V: TRBV11-3
J: TRBJ2-7
CDR3: CASSLATGTGEQYF

V: TRBV5-1
J: NA
CDR3: CASSPGGTETYEQYF

V: TRBV28
J: TRBJ2-1
CDR3: CASSLSRSGLAGAPSYNEQFF

V: TRBV7-2
J: TRBJ1-5
CDR3: CASSLAGGPDGQPQHF

V: TRBV7-8
J: NA
CDR3: CASRRRDRSEQYF

V: TRBV5-1
J: TRBJ1-1
CDR3: CASRPTGISVNTEAFF

V: TRBV7-9
J: TRBJ1-6
CDR3: CASSRDRVYNSPLHF

V: TRBV5-1
J: TRBJ2-7
CDR3: CASSVGQGVPYEQYF

V: TRBV11-2
J: TRBJ1-1
CDR3: CASSSRRGAPNTEAFF

V: TRBV5-4
J: TRBJ1-1
CDR3: CASSRGQGRTEAFF

V: TRBV18
J: TRBJ2-5
CDR3: CASSPFHREEQYF

V: TRBV28
J: TRBJ2-7
CDR3: CASSLNIGRSSYEQYF

V: TRBV5-1
J: TRBJ2-3
CDR3: CASSFGGLAGIDF

V: TRBV18
J: TRBJ2-2
CDR3: CASSLRDTDTGELFF

V: TRBV28
J: TRBJ2-7
CDR3: CASSARQGPDEQYF

V: TRBV18
J: TRBJ2-1
CDR3: CASSRGSSSYNEQFF

V: TRBV7-9
J: TRBJ2-3
CDR3: CASSLGQGTDTQYF

V: TRBV18
J: TRBJ2-3
CDR3: CASSLTRNTDTQYF

V: TRBV5-1
J: TRBJ2-7
CDR3: CASSKELAAYEQYF

V: TRBV5-1
J: TRBJ2-3
CDR3: CASSLREPSTDTQYF

V: TRBV5-4
J: TRBJ2-7
CDR3: CASRKTGSSYEQYF

V: TRBV7-2
J: NA
CDR3: CASSRTSGAYEQYF

V: TRBV10-3
J: TRBJ2-7
CDR3: CAISEATGTEQYF

V: TRBV4-2
J: TRBJ1-3
CDR3: CASSLVGNTIYF

V: TRBV27
J: NA
CDR3: CASSLNRVSYEQYF

V: TRBV10-2
J: TRBJ2-7
CDR3: CASSAPSSGSYEQYF

V: TRBV19
J: TRBJ1-1
CDR3: CASGYTEAFF

V: TRBV20-1
J: TRBJ2-5
CDR3: CSPFSGETQYF

V: TRBV11-3
J: TRBJ2-7
CDR3: CASSGQASYEQYF

V: TRBV5-1
J: TRBJ2-1
CDR3: CASSLRGSYNEQFF

V: TRBV18
J: TRBJ2-3
CDR3: CASSPRSSNTQYF

V: TRBV19
J: TRBJ2-3
CDR3: CASSSGTGDTDTQYF

V: TRBV30
J: TRBJ1-1
CDR3: CAWSRESLNTEAFF

V: TRBV27
J: NA
CDR3: CASSSRREGSYEQYF

V: TRBV28
J: NA
CDR3: CASSLRLVYEQYF

V: TRBV28
J: TRBJ1-4
CDR3: CASSPPAGAGEKLFF

V: TRBV28
J: TRBJ2-4
CDR3: CASNLAGAEGGLQYF

V: TRBV4-1
J: TRBJ2-3
CDR3: CASSRLAASTDTQYF

V: TRBV19
J: TRBJ2-7
CDR3: CASRLQGASAYEQYF

V: TRBV28
J: TRBJ1-2
CDR3: CASTQGRGGYTF

V: TRBV19
J: TRBJ2-7
CDR3: CASSIGRVDEQYF

V: TRBV5-4
J: TRBJ2-7
CDR3: CASSLVFGGSNYEQYF

V: TRBV30
J: TRBJ1-5
CDR3: CAWRQGGQPQHF

V: TRBV2
J: NA
CDR3: CASRQGFEQYF

V: TRBV29-1
J: NA
CDR3: CSVEGMGVGGEQYF

V: TRBV25-1
J: TRBJ2-7
CDR3: CASSQGVRHYEQYF

V: TRBV28
J: TRBJ1-4
CDR3: CASNLSVGEKLFF

V: TRBV7-9
J: TRBJ2-1
CDR3: CASSGGTDYNEQFF

V: TRBV18
J: TRBJ2-7
CDR3: CASSPVPGQAYEQYF

V: TRBV25-1
J: NA
CDR3: CASSGYRNPYEQYF

V: TRBV28
J: TRBJ2-7
CDR3: CASTLSSLGLHYEQYF

V: TRBV18
J: TRBJ2-5
CDR3: CASSPQGGETQYF

V: TRBV5-8
J: TRBJ1-1
CDR3: CASSVTRPMNTEAFF

V: TRBV18
J: TRBJ2-3
CDR3: CASSPQEGVADTQYF